This T cell receptor beta chain was retrieved from a study of monozygotic twins with inflammatory bowel disease. Study-wide results and caveats: What may have added variability to patient repertoires is that immunosuppressive treatments differed.

About this clonotype: As yet, its antigen is unknown.

This CDR3 has 14 amino acids. The germline V gene encodes CDR1 MDHEN and CDR2 SYDVKM. TCRdb re-called the 5' RACE reads and shows each CDR3 protein once, DNA omitted. The sample totals about 380,000 distinct CDR3 sequences. This receptor was taken from a human donor with ulcerative colitis or Crohn's disease, or a healthy co-twin of an affected twin (not recorded which). This chain uses TRBV28 with TRBJ2-7; TCRdb proposes TRBD2, but this gene call is untestable without DNA. The sequenced material came from blood. CDR3 amino acids: CASSLMGVLYEQYF.